The clone carrying this TCR beta chain was recorded at least ten times. No antigen is known for it. The data stem from a study of T cells in Graves' hyperthyroidism and ophthalmopathy. The study, taken as a whole, reports: Model predictions of ophthalmopathy came a median approximately 6 months before onset.

The source material, RNA transcripts, was used to amplify TCR beta CDR3 regions. A set of HTBI primers served as the primers for a first-round RT-PCR of the TCR CDR3. TCRdb re-called the multiplex PCR reads with MiXCR, one entry per CDR3 protein. The sample holds approximately 700,000 distinct CDR3 sequences; 15% to 20% are singletons and the top ten take roughly 8%. The CDR3 runs 14 residues. CDR1 SQVTM and CDR2 ANQGSEA come from the germline V gene. V trimming: 6 bases; J trimming: 4 bases; junction bases outside the gene matches: 10. The chain joins TRBV29-1 to TRBJ2-7; TRBD1 aligns across 9 bases. The receptor comes from a man in his late teens or twenties with Graves' hyperthyroidism. Material for sequencing was blood. CDR3 bases: TGCAGCGTCCTAACGGGACAGGGTATGTACGAGCAGTACTTC. Its translation is CSVLTGQGMYEQYF.